This T cell receptor beta chain derives from a study of Tregs in tolerant kidney transplant recipients. Study outcomes and limitations: Tolerant patients' donor-specific Tregs expanded beyond overall Tregs, suggesting antigen-driven growth.

Clones were sequenced by immunoSEQ multiplex PCR, and TCRdb holds only the in-frame ones, with some missing. The sample consists of 90,000 or so clones, roughly 93% of them appearing once. The germline gives CDR1 SGHTA, CDR2 FQGTGA. The J segment lost 10 bases and the V segment lost 4 bases, leaving 7 bases of the junction unmatched. CDR3 length equals 14 residues. Related graft donors supplied nonmyeloablative bone marrow transplants, and mixed chimerism was transient. CD4+CD25+CD127- Tregs, CD4+CD25- non-Tregs, CD4 and CD8 cells were sorted. Turning to this clone: Antigen: not known.

The specimen comprised CD4+ T cells from blood (PBMCs), sampled 12 months after the transplant. The TCR sequence derives from a human patient who received a combined kidney and bone marrow transplant. A subset of T cells may come from the graft donor. The V and J genes are TRBV7-3 and TRBJ1-6, with TRBD1 matching over 7 bases. Here the CDR3 DNA reads TGTGCCAGCAGCTCACAGGGGTGGGGCTCACCCCTCCACTTT. Its translation: CASSSQGWGSPLHF.